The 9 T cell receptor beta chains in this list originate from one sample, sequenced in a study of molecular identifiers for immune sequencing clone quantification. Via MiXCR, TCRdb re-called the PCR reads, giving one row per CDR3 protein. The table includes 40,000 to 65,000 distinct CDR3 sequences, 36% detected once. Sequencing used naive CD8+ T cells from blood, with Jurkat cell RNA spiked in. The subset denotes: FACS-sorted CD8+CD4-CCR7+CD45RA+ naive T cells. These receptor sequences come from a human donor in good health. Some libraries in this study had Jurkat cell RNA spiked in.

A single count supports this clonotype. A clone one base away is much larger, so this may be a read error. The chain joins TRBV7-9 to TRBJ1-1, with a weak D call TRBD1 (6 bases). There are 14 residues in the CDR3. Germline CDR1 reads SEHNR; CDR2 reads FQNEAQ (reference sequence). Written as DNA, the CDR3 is TGTGCCAGCAGCTTATGGGGGCCGAACACTGAAGCTCTCTTT. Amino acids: CASSLWGPNTEALF.

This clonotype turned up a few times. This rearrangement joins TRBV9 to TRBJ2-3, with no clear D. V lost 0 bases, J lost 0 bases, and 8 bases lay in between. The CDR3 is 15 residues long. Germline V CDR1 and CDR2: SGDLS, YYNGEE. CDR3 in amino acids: CASSVASTSTDTQYF. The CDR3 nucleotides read TGTGCCAGCAGCGTAGCTTCTACCAGCACAGATACGCAGTATTTT. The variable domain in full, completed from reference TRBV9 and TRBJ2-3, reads DSGVTQTPKHLITATGQRVTLRCSPRSGDLSVYWYQQSLDQGLQFLIQYYNGEERAKGNILERFSAQQFPDLHSELNLSSLELGDSALYFCASSVASTSTDTQYFGPGTRLTVL.

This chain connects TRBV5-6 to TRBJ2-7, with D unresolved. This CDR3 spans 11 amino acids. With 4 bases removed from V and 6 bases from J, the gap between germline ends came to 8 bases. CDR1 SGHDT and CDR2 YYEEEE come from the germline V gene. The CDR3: CASSLSVEQYF. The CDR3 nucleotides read TGTGCCAGCAGCCTCTCCGTCGAGCAGTACTTC.

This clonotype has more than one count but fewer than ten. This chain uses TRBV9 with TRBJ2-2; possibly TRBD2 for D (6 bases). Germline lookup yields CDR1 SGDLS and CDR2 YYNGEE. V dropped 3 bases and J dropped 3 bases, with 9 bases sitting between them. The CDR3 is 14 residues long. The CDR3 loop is CASSEGTYTGELFF. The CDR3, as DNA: TGTGCCAGCAGCGAGGGGACTTACACCGGGGAGCTGTTTTTT.

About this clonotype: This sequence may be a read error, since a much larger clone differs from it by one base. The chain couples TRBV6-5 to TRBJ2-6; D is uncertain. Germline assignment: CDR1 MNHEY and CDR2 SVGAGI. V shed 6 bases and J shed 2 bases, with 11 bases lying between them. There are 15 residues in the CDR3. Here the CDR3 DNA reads TGTGCCAGCAGCCCCCCCGGCCCTGGGGCCAACGTCCTGACTTTC. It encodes CASSPPGPGANVLTF.

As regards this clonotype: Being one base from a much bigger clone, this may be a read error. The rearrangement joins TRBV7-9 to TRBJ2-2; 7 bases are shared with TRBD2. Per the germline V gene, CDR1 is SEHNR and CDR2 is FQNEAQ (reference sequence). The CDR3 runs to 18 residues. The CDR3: CASSALGGSPANTGELIF. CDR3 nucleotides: TGTGCCAGCAGCGCCCTAGGCGGGAGTCCTGCGAACACCGGGGAGCTGATTTTT.

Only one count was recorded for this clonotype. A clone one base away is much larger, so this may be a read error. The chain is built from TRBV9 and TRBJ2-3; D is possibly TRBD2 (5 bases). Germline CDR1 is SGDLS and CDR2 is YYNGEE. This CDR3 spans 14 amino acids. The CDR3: CASSVAGSADTLYF. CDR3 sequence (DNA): TGTGCCAGCAGCGTAGCTGGGAGTGCAGATACGCTGTATTTT.

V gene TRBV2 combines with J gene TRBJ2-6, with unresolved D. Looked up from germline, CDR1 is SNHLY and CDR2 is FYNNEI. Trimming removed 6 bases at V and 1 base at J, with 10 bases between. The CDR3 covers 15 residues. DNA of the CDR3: TGTGCCAGCAGCGTAAAGAGTTCTGGGGCCAACGTCCTGACTTTC. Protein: CASSVKSSGANVLTF.

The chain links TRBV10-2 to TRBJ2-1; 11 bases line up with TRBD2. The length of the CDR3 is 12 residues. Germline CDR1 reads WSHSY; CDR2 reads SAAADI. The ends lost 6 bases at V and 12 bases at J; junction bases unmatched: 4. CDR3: CASRIAGGVQFF. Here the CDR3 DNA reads TGCGCCAGCAGAATAGCGGGAGGGGTGCAGTTCTTC.